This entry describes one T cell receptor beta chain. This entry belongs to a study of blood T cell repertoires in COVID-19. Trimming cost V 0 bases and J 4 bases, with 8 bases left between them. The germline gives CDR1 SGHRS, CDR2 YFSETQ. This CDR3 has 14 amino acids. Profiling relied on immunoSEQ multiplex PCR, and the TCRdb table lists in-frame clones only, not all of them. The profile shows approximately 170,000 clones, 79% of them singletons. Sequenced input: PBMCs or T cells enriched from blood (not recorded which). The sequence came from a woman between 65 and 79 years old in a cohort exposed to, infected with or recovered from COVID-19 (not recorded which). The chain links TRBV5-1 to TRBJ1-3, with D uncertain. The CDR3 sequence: CASSLGGIGNTIYF. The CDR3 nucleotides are TGCGCCAGCAGCTTGGGCGGGATCGGAAACACCATATATTTT. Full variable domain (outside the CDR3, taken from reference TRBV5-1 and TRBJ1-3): KAGVTQTPRYLIKTRGQQVTLSCSPISGHRSVSWYQQTPGQGLQFLFEYFSETQRNKGNFPGRFSGRQFSNSRSEMNVSTLELGDSALYLCASSLGGIGNTIYFGEGSWLTVV.